The 16 T cell receptor beta chains below all came from one sample that was sequenced in a study of PD-1 blockade in classical Hodgkin lymphoma (dated by TCRdb to the early 2020s). Library preparation employed the immunoSEQ multiplex PCR assay. The table comes from immuneACCESS by way of TCRdb, which keeps in-frame sequences with V and J called. Part of the clones is missing from these tables; in studies checked, under half for an unresolved V gene and the rest for unknown reasons. In all, the sample holds over 15,000 clones, and approximately 83% of those were seen once. The ten largest clones capture 30% to 40% of the sample. In light of the paper, this sample's time point label describes: cycle 2 day 1 (C2D1) of nivolumab. Relapse after autologous stem cell transplantation had occurred in all trial patients, and cohorts A, B and C were distinguished by prior brentuximab vedotin exposure. Sequencing was performed on peripheral blood mononuclear cells (PBMCs), taken before the second cycle of nivolumab. Receptors originate from a human donor with classical Hodgkin lymphoma.

The chain is built from TRBV2 and TRBJ2-1; D might be TRBD1 or TRBD2, each matching 6 bases. CDR3 length: 13 residues. CDR1 is SNHLY and CDR2 is FYNNEI in the germline V gene. Trimming stripped 11 bases from V and 1 base from J, with 12 bases between. The CDR3 region is CAGKGGSYNEQFF. The DNA of the CDR3 is TGTGCCGGAAAGGGGGGTTCCTACAATGAGCAGTTCTTC. The full variable domain, its missing parts supplied by reference TRBV2 and TRBJ2-1, is EPEVTQTPSHQVTQMGQEVILRCVPISNHLYFYWYRQILGQKVEFLVSFYNNEISEKSEIFDDQFSVERPDGSNFTLKIRSTKLEDSAMYFCAGKGGSYNEQFFGPGTRLTVL.

The chain recombines TRBV11-2 with TRBJ2-7; 9 bases are shared with TRBD2. The V gene end was trimmed by 2 bases and the J gene end by 2 bases; junction bases not matched to a gene: 4. Germline assignment: CDR1 SGHAT and CDR2 FQNNGV. This CDR3 contains 15 residues. The CDR3 reads CASSLQRGAAYEQYF. Here the CDR3 DNA reads TGTGCCAGCAGCTTACAGCGGGGGGCAGCCTACGAGCAGTACTTC.

This clone showed up just once. The J gene is TRBJ1-3, the V gene TRBV6-5; D is possibly TRBD1 (5 bases). This CDR3 is built from 15 residues. Looked up from germline, CDR1 is MNHEY and CDR2 is SVGAGI. The germline V and J ends were trimmed by 6 bases and 0 bases, with 12 bases remaining between them. DNA for the CDR3: TGTGCCAGCAGCGCTTGGGGGATCTCTGGAAACACCATATATTTT. This encodes CASSAWGISGNTIYF.

The J gene is TRBJ2-1, the V gene TRBV10-3, with D possibly being TRBD2 (6 bases). This CDR3 is 18 amino acids long. V dropped 0 bases and J dropped 3 bases, with 18 bases sitting between them. From germline, CDR1 is ENHRY and CDR2 SYGVKD. CDR3 sequence: CAISESSGLATRYNEQFF. In nucleotides, the CDR3 is TGTGCCATCAGTGAGTCGAGTGGGCTAGCGACACGCTACAATGAGCAGTTCTTC.

The genes are TRBV30 and TRBJ2-7; the match to TRBD1 covers 10 bases. The J segment lost 6 bases and the V segment lost 3 bases, leaving 2 bases of the junction unmatched. CDR1 is GTSNPN and CDR2 is SVGIG in the germline V gene (reference sequence). The CDR3 loop spans 12 amino acids. The DNA for the CDR3 is TGTGCCTGGAGGGGACAGGGGCCCGAGCAGTACTTC. This codes for CAWRGQGPEQYF.

V gene TRBV28 combines with J gene TRBJ2-7, with D tentatively TRBD1 (5 bases). Germline V gives CDR1 MDHEN, CDR2 SYDVKM. The V end lost 2 bases, the J end lost 6 bases, and 20 bases lay between the germline ends. The CDR3 spans 16 residues. DNA of the CDR3: TGTGCCAGCAGTTTAGGCAGGTGGACAACTACTATCGAGCAGTACTTC. Its protein product is CASSLGRWTTTIEQYF. The full variable domain, in which reference TRBV28 and TRBJ2-7 provide the parts outside the CDR3, is DVKVTQSSRYLVKRTGEKVFLECVQDMDHENMFWYRQDPGLGLRLIYFSYDVKMKEKGDIPEGYSVSREKKERFSLILESASTNQTSMYLCASSLGRWTTTIEQYFGPGTRLTVT.

This chain links TRBV19 with TRBJ2-4; D uncertain. This CDR3 comprises 15 residues. Trimming stripped 5 bases from V and 0 bases from J, with 11 bases between. Per germline, CDR1 LNHDA and CDR2 SQIVND (reference sequence). Here the CDR3 DNA reads TGTGCCAGTAGTTGGGTTCCTCTAGCCAAAAACATTCAGTACTTC. It yields the protein CASSWVPLAKNIQYF.

The rearrangement uses TRBV10-1 and TRBJ1-1; 9 bases are a match to TRBD1. V shed 9 bases and J 0 bases; nucleotides not matched to a gene: 5. CDR1 and CDR2 from the germline V gene are WNHNN and SYGVQD (reference sequence). The CDR3 consists of 14 residues. The DNA for the CDR3 is TGCGCCAGAGGGGACAGGGCACTGAACACTGAAGCTTTCTTT. It codes for CARGDRALNTEAFF.

This clone was recorded only once. The chain is built from TRBV5-1 and TRBJ2-1, with TRBD2 as a possible D gene (5 bases). The CDR3 runs 13 residues. Per the germline V gene, CDR1 is SGHRS and CDR2 is YFSETQ. Trimming left V 4 bases short and J 7 bases short, with 12 bases between. The CDR3, as DNA: TGCGCCAGCAGCCCTAGTACGGGGAATGAGCAGTTCTTC. As protein: CASSPSTGNEQFF.

In this sample, this clone turned up a few times. The chain combines TRBV28 with TRBJ1-2; a possible D gene is TRBD1 (5 bases). The CDR3 runs 12 residues. Trimming shortened V by 9 bases and J by 2 bases, and 10 bases separated the two germline ends. CDR1 and CDR2 from the germline V gene are MDHEN and SYDVKM. CDR3 residues: CASTSGNYGYTF. CDR3 sequence (DNA): TGTGCCAGTACCTCAGGGAACTATGGCTACACCTTC.

This chain links TRBV27 with TRBJ2-7; 8 nucleotides match TRBD1. With V trimmed by 5 bases and J by 5 bases, 8 bases remained unmatched. CDR1 MNHEY and CDR2 SMNVEV come from the germline V gene (reference sequence). The CDR3 spans 14 residues. The CDR3 DNA sequence: TGTGCCAGCAGTCTTAGACAGGGGCAGAACGAGCAGTACTTC. This encodes CASSLRQGQNEQYF.

CDR3: CASSATGLNIQYF. CDR3 coding DNA: TGTGCCAGCAGCGCGACAGGGTTAAACATTCAGTACTTC. This chain joins TRBV27 and TRBJ2-4; 7 nucleotides align to TRBD1. Germline values: CDR1 MNHEY, CDR2 SMNVEV (reference sequence). The length of the CDR3 is 13 residues. V was pared by 6 bases and J by 6 bases, with 5 bases of the junction left unmatched.

The chain links TRBV19 to TRBJ2-1; no firm D call. Trimming cost V 5 bases and J 8 bases, with 13 bases left between them. The CDR3 loop spans 13 amino acids. Germline V gene sequence: CDR1 LNHDA, CDR2 SQIVND (reference sequence). Written as DNA, the CDR3 is TGTGCCAGTAGTCTGGGTCGCTTAGATGAGCAGTTCTTC. This translates into CASSLGRLDEQFF.

The genes are TRBV6-6 and TRBJ2-7; TRBD1 might be the D (7 bases). V was trimmed by 0 bases and J by 7 bases, leaving 16 bases between them. Germline CDR1 and CDR2: MNHNY and SVGAGI (reference sequence). The CDR3 loop spans 15 amino acids. The CDR3 nucleotides are TGTGCCAGCAGTTACTCTGGGGGCCAGGGGGGAGAGCAGTACTTC. Its translation is CASSYSGGQGGEQYF.

The chain carries TRBV19 and TRBJ1-1; the D is unclear. V was clipped by 7 bases and J by 6 bases, with 21 bases between them. The CDR3 runs to 15 residues. In germline, CDR1 is LNHDA, CDR2 SQIVND (reference sequence). CDR3 bases: TGTGCCAGTACCCTTTCGAAACCGGCTGGAGCTGAAGCTTTCTTT. As protein: CASTLSKPAGAEAFF. The full variable domain, its missing parts supplied by reference TRBV19 and TRBJ1-1, is DGGITQSPKYLFRKEGQNVTLSCEQNLNHDAMYWYRQDPGQGLRLIYYSQIVNDFQKGDIAEGYSVSREKKESFPLTVTSAQKNPTAFYLCASTLSKPAGAEAFFGQGTRLTVV.

V gene TRBV29-1 combines with J gene TRBJ2-7; perhaps TRBD1 as D (6 bases). The CDR3 is made up of 13 amino acids. V lost 6 bases to trimming and J lost 7 bases, with 19 bases between them. In germline, CDR1 is SQVTM, CDR2 ANQGSEA. CDR3 protein: CSVLRDKAREQYF. The CDR3 DNA follows: TGCAGCGTCCTGAGGGACAAAGCCCGTGAGCAGTACTTC.